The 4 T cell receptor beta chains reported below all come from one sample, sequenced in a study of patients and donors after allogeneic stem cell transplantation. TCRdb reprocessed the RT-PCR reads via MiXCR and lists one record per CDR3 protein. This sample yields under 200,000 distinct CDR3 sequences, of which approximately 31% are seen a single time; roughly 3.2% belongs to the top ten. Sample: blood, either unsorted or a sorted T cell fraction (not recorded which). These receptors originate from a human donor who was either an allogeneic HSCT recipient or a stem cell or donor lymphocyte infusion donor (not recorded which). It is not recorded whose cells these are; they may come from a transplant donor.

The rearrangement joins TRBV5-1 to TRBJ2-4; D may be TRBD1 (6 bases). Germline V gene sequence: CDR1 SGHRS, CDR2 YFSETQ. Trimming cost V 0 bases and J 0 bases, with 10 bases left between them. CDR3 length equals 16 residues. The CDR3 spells CASSLEQGLAKNIQYF. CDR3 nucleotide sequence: TGCGCCAGCAGCTTGGAGCAGGGGCTAGCCAAAAACATTCAGTACTTC.

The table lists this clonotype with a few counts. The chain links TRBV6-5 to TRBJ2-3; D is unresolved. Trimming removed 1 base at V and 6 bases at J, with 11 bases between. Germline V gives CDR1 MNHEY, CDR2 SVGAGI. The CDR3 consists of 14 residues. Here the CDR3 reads CASSYFSTGDTQYF. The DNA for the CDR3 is TGTGCCAGCAGTTACTTCTCTACCGGTGATACGCAGTATTTT.

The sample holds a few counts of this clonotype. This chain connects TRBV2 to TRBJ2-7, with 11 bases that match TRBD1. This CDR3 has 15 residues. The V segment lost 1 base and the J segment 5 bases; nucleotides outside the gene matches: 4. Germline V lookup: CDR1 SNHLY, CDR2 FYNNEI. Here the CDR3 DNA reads TGTGCCAGCAGTGAAGTGGGACAGGGGGTCCACGAGCAGTACTTC. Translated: CASSEVGQGVHEQYF.

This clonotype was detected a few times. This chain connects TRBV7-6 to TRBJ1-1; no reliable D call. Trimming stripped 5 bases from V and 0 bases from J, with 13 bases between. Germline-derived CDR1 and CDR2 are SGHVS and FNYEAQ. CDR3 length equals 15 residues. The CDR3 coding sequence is TGTGCCAGCAGCCGTATAGTCGGCATGAACACTGAAGCTTTCTTT. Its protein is CASSRIVGMNTEAFF.